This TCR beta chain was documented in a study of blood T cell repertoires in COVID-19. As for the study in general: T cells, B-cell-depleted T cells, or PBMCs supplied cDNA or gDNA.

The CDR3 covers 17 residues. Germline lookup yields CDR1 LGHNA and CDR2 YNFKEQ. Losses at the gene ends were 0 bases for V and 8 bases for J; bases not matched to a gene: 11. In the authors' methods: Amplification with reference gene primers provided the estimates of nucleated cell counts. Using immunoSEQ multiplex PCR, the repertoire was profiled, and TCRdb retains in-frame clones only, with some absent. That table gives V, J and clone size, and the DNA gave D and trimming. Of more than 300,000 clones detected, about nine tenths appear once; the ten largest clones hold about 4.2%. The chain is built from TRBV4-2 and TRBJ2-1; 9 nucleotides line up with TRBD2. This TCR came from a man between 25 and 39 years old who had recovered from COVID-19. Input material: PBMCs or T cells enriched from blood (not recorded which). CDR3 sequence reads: CASSQDISGGPRDEQFF. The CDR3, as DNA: TGTGCCAGCAGCCAAGATATAAGCGGGGGGCCTAGGGATGAGCAGTTCTTC.